These T cell receptor beta chains were read from a single sample in a study of beta chain features in type 1 diabetes. Sequencing used immunoSEQ multiplex PCR; TCRdb keeps in-frame clones, though not all of them. Among around 250,000 clones, about 14% were seen once, and the ten largest hold 0.015% to 0.02%. The sample was naive CD4+ T cells from blood. These receptors came from a man between 25 and 39 years old with type 1 diabetes. CDR3s include the opening cysteine and the closing phenylalanine or tryptophan. The D gene is left open where the match is weak. Size values are once, few and many counts, or a class for expanded clones, and some rows have none.

v_call	d_call	j_call	clone_size	cdr3_nt	cdr3_aa
TRBV10-3	TRBD2	TRBJ2-7	-	TGTGCCATCAGCCCCGGGGTAGCGGGGGCCTACGAGCAGTACTTC	CAISPGVAGAYEQYF
TRBV4-1	TRBD1	TRBJ2-1	few	TGCGCCAGCAGCTCCCGTACTCAGGGGGTATACAATGAGCAGTTCTTC	CASSSRTQGVYNEQFF
TRBV9	TRBD2	TRBJ2-7	-	TGTGCCAGCAGCTTGGCTAGCGGGGGGTACGAGCAGTACTTC	CASSLASGGYEQYF
TRBV6-1	-	TRBJ1-2	-	TGTGCCAGCAGTGTCAATCAGGGGAGCTATGGCTACACCTTC	CASSVNQGSYGYTF
TRBV25-1	TRBD1	TRBJ1-2	-	TGTGCCAGCAGTGAATCCAGGGGGCCGGGGAATGGCTACACCTTC	CASSESRGPGNGYTF
TRBV5-1	-	TRBJ2-6	few	TGCGCCAGCACTCCAGTCTCTGGGGCCAACGTCCTGACTTTC	CASTPVSGANVLTF
TRBV9	TRBD1	TRBJ2-3	few	TGTGCCAGCAGCCCTCGGACAGGGGAGGCAGATACGCAGTATTTT	CASSPRTGEADTQYF
TRBV11-2	TRBD1	TRBJ1-1	few	TGTGCCAGCAGAACCCATCGCAGGACAGGCCTGAATGAAGCTTTCTTT	CASRTHRRTGLNEAFF
TRBV7-9	TRBD1	TRBJ2-7	-	TGTGCCAGCAGTCGCGGACAGGGCCTAACACCTCTAAACTACGAGCAGTACTTC	CASSRGQGLTPLNYEQYF
TRBV18	-	TRBJ2-1	-	TGTGCCAGCTCCTCGTTACGGGAAAGCTCCTACAATGAGCAGTTCTTC	CASSSLRESSYNEQFF
TRBV2	TRBD1	TRBJ1-1	few	TGTGCCAGCAGTAGACAGGGTGCGGACACTGAAGCTTTCTTT	CASSRQGADTEAFF
TRBV2	TRBD2	TRBJ2-1	-	TGTGCCAGCAGTCGTAGACTAGCCGCCAATGAGCAGTTCTTC	CASSRRLAANEQFF
TRBV5-8	-	TRBJ2-7	-	TGTGCCAGCAGCTCGACCACAGGGTTGATCATCTTC	CASSSTTGLIIF
TRBV4-2	TRBD2	TRBJ2-3	once	TGTGCCAGCAGCGCCCGGCAGGGGACTAGCGGGGGGGCCTCAGATACGCAGTATTTT	CASSARQGTSGGASDTQYF
TRBV5-1	-	TRBJ1-1	-	TGCGCCAGCAGCCCCCCCGGAGGCACTGAAGCTTTCTTT	CASSPPGGTEAFF
TRBV5-1	TRBD1	TRBJ1-1	-	TGCGCCAGCAGCCCGGGACAGGGGGTTGCCACTGAAGCTTTCTTT	CASSPGQGVATEAFF
TRBV5-1	TRBD1	TRBJ2-3	-	TGCGCCAGCAGCCCGGCCAGGGACAGCAATGGGGATACGCAGTATTTT	CASSPARDSNGDTQYF
TRBV5-4	-	TRBJ1-3	few	TGTGCCAGCAGCTTGGCAGGGACTGGAAACACCATATATTTT	CASSLAGTGNTIYF
TRBV9	-	TRBJ1-2	-	TGTGCCAGCAGCGTAGCGACGGGGGGCTACACCTTC	CASSVATGGYTF
TRBV7-2	-	TRBJ1-5	-	TGTGCCAGCAGCTTATTAGGGGATCAGCCCCAGCATTTT	CASSLLGDQPQHF
TRBV5-1	-	TRBJ1-4	few	TGCGCCAGCAGCCCGGGCCCGGGACACCTTACGGAGCAGCTGTTTTTT	CASSPGPGHLTEQLFF
TRBV4-1	TRBD2	TRBJ2-3	-	TGCGCCAGCAGCCGCGGACTAGCGGGGAGCCGCACAGATACGCAGTATTTT	CASSRGLAGSRTDTQYF
TRBV7-6	TRBD2	TRBJ2-4	-	TGTGCCAGCAGCCCCGGGACTAGAACCAAAAACATTCAGTACTTC	CASSPGTRTKNIQYF
TRBV30	TRBD1	TRBJ2-7	-	TGTGCCGGCTGGTTCCGGGACAGGGGCCACGAGCAGTACTTC	CAGWFRDRGHEQYF
TRBV28	TRBD1	TRBJ2-7	few	TGTGCCAGCAGTTTATTCCGTGGACAGGGAAGCTACGAGCAGTACTTC	CASSLFRGQGSYEQYF
TRBV6-5	TRBD2	TRBJ2-5	-	TGTGCCAGCAACAGACTAGCGGGAGCCCAGGCCCAGTACTTC	CASNRLAGAQAQYF
TRBV7-6	TRBD2	TRBJ2-2	-	TGTGCCACCAAACTGACTAGCGGGGGGGCAACCGGGGAGCTGTTTTTT	CATKLTSGGATGELFF
TRBV2	TRBD1	TRBJ1-5	-	TGTGCCAGCAGCCAACAGGGGAATAGCAATCAGCCCCAGCATTTT	CASSQQGNSNQPQHF
TRBV6-5	-	TRBJ2-2	-	TGTGCCAGCAGTTTGGACTTCACCGGGGAGCTGTTTTTT	CASSLDFTGELFF
TRBV10-3	-	TRBJ1-4	few	TGTGCCATCAGTACTGGAGAAGGTGAAAAACTGTTTTTT	CAISTGEGEKLFF
TRBV6-6	-	TRBJ2-7	-	TGTGCCAGCAGTCGAACACCGAACTACGAGCAGTACTTC	CASSRTPNYEQYF